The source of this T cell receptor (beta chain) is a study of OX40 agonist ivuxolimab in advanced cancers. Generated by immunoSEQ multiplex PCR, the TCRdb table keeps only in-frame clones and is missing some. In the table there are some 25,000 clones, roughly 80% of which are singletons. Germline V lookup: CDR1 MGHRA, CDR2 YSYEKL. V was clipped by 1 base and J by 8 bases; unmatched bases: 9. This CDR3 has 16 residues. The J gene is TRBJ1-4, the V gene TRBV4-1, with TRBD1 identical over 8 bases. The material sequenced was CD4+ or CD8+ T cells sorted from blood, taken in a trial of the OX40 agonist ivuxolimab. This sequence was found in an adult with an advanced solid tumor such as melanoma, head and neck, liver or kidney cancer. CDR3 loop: CASSQAPGQGDEKLFF. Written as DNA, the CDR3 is TGCGCCAGCAGCCAAGCCCCCGGACAGGGAGACGAAAAACTGTTTTTT.